The T cell receptor beta chain under discussion was sequenced for a study of cytomegalovirus exposure and HLA in healthy donors. The germline V gene encodes CDR1 MDHEN and CDR2 SYDVKM. Trimming took off 4 bases at V and 8 bases at J, with 21 bases between the two ends. CDR3 length: 16 residues. The PCR employed 60 Vbeta primers together with 13 Jbeta primers. The assay was immunoSEQ multiplex PCR, and TCRdb's table has in-frame clones only and misses some. Of 150,000 to 200,000 clones in the sample, more than 70% were seen once. Sequenced sample: PBMCs. This receptor was identified in a woman in her thirties or forties in good health and CMV-seropositive. The V and J genes are TRBV28 and TRBJ2-4, with D possibly TRBD2 on 6 matching bases. In DNA, the CDR3 is TGTGCCAGCAGTTCTTCACGGCCGGGAGAGAGGGACATTCAGTACTTC. Its translation: CASSSSRPGERDIQYF.